A selection of T cell receptor beta chains follows, all from one sample in a study of cytomegalovirus exposure and HLA in healthy donors. The method was immunoSEQ multiplex PCR; TCRdb's version includes in-frame clones alone and lacks a portion of them. The table includes over 70,000 clones, roughly 78% detected once. Sequencing was done on a sample of PBMCs. All receptors derive from a male donor in good health and CMV-seropositive. CDR3s include the opening cysteine and the closing phenylalanine or tryptophan. The order of the fields is clone size, V gene, D gene, J gene, CDR3 protein, CDR3 DNA. A D gene is named only where the DNA matches it firmly. Size is stated for part of the rows, as once, few or many counts, or as a class when the clone is expanded.

>-|TRBV18|TRBD1|TRBJ1-1
CASSPGGRGRRNTEAFF
TGTGCCAGCTCCCCCGGGGGCAGGGGGCGGAGGAACACTGAAGCTTTCTTT
>-|TRBV10-3|-|TRBJ2-7
CAISRGAGDEQYF
TGTGCCATCAGTCGTGGGGCAGGCGACGAGCAGTACTTC
>once|TRBV19|TRBD2|TRBJ2-2
CASSSGLAANTGELFF
TGTGCCAGTTCCTCCGGACTAGCGGCGAACACCGGGGAGCTGTTTTTT
>-|TRBV7-8|TRBD2|TRBJ2-1
CASSLVGGSYNEQFF
TGTGCCAGCAGCTTAGTCGGCGGGAGCTACAATGAGCAGTTCTTC
>-|TRBV27|-|TRBJ2-7
CASSLNRVYEQYF
TGTGCCAGCAGTTTGAACCGAGTCTACGAGCAGTACTTC
>-|TRBV11-2|TRBD1|TRBJ1-3
CASSSQTGVIRNTIYF
TGTGCCAGCAGCTCTCAGACAGGGGTTATTCGAAACACCATATATTTT
>-|TRBV14|-|TRBJ2-7
CASSLTEGIAYEQYF
TGTGCCAGCAGCCTAACAGAGGGCATCGCCTACGAGCAGTACTTC
>-|TRBV25-1|-|TRBJ2-7
CASSDNRVSSYEQYF
TGTGCCAGCAGTGACAACAGGGTCTCCTCCTACGAGCAGTACTTC
>-|TRBV6-5|-|TRBJ2-6
CASSYRTTGGANVLTF
TGTGCCAGCAGTTACCGTACCACGGGAGGGGCCAACGTCCTGACTTTC
>-|TRBV18|-|TRBJ2-7
CASSPKIQPSDEQYF
TGTGCCAGCTCACCAAAAATACAGCCTTCGGACGAGCAGTACTTC
>-|TRBV28|TRBD2|TRBJ2-1
CASSLWSPTSGSNEQFF
TGTGCCAGCAGTTTATGGTCCCCGACTAGCGGGAGCAATGAGCAGTTCTTC
>-|TRBV28|-|TRBJ1-2
CASSYRAPFYGYTF
TGTGCCAGCAGTTACAGGGCCCCCTTCTATGGCTACACCTTC
>many|TRBV7-8|-|TRBJ2-7
CASSLRDSSYEQYF
TGTGCCAGCAGCCTACGAGACAGTTCCTACGAGCAGTACTTC
>few|TRBV5-8|-|TRBJ1-1
CASSLQGGTEAFF
TGTGCCAGCAGCCTACAGGGAGGGACTGAAGCTTTCTTT
>-|TRBV19|-|TRBJ1-5
CASSTQGNTNQPQHF
TGTGCCAGTAGTACGCAGGGAAATACCAATCAGCCCCAGCATTTT
>once|TRBV28|TRBD1|TRBJ1-3
CASSPPTGSGNTIYF
TGTGCCAGCAGTCCCCCGACAGGGTCTGGAAACACCATATATTTT
>-|TRBV18|-|TRBJ1-4
CASSPRAGTNEKLFF
TGTGCCAGCTCACCACGGGCAGGGACTAATGAAAAACTGTTTTTT
>-|TRBV9|-|TRBJ2-3
CASSGKDSPDTQYF
TGTGCCAGCAGCGGAAAGGACAGCCCAGATACGCAGTATTTT
>-|TRBV29-1|TRBD1|TRBJ2-3
CSAGGGQGADTQYF
TGCAGCGCTGGAGGGGGACAGGGTGCAGATACGCAGTATTTT
>-|TRBV30|TRBD2|TRBJ2-1
CAWVAGSDEQFF
TGTGCCTGGGTAGCGGGGTCGGATGAGCAGTTCTTC
>-|TRBV5-1|-|TRBJ2-7
CASSRDTSTYEQYF
TGCGCCAGCAGCCGGGACACCTCCACCTACGAGCAGTACTTC
>-|TRBV5-1|TRBD1|TRBJ1-3
CASSHGTGVAGNTIYF
TGCGCCAGCAGCCACGGGACAGGGGTTGCTGGAAACACCATATATTTT
>-|TRBV23-1|TRBD1|TRBJ1-1
CASSQKKGQRNTEAFF
TGCGCCAGCAGTCAAAAAAAGGGACAGCGGAACACTGAAGCTTTCTTT
>-|TRBV27|TRBD2|TRBJ2-1
CASSGTSGIYNEQFF
TGTGCCAGCAGCGGGACTAGCGGGATCTACAATGAGCAGTTCTTC
>-|TRBV2|-|TRBJ2-7
CASTPQGTDAGEQYF
TGTGCCAGCACCCCTCAGGGGACGGACGCGGGCGAGCAGTACTTC
>-|TRBV4-2|TRBD1|TRBJ2-1
CASSQFGQGALGRYNEQFF
TGTGCCAGCAGCCAGTTTGGACAGGGGGCGCTGGGACGTTACAATGAGCAGTTCTTC
>once|TRBV28|-|TRBJ2-6
CASGKGGSGANVLTF
TGTGCCAGCGGGAAAGGGGGCTCTGGGGCCAACGTCCTGACTTTC
>-|TRBV5-1|-|TRBJ2-1
CASSLARTRFNEQFF
TGCGCCAGCAGCTTGGCTCGGACACGATTCAATGAGCAGTTCTTC
>-|TRBV28|TRBD2|TRBJ2-3
CASSFLAGVGTQYF
TGTGCCAGCAGTTTCCTAGCGGGAGTGGGTACGCAGTATTTT
>-|TRBV7-8|-|TRBJ2-5
CASSLHSETQYF
TGTGCCAGCAGCTTACATTCAGAGACCCAGTACTTC
>-|TRBV7-2|-|TRBJ1-6
CASSPGYSPLHF
TGTGCCAGCAGCCCCGGTTATTCACCCCTCCACTTT
>-|TRBV15|TRBD2|TRBJ2-2
CATSITSGRGTGELFF
TGTGCCACCAGCATAACTAGCGGGAGGGGAACCGGGGAGCTGTTTTTT
>-|TRBV27|-|TRBJ2-1
CASSLLANLHWFF
TGTGCCAGCAGTTTACTAGCTAACCTACACTGGTTCTTC
>once|TRBV2|TRBD1|TRBJ2-7
CASGQGYEQYF
TGTGCCAGCGGACAGGGGTACGAGCAGTACTTC